The 15 T cell receptor beta chains given below trace back to one sample, sequenced in a study of shared clonotypes between healthy human individuals. Some clones are missing from TCRdb's copy, which holds only in-frame ones; the method was immunoSEQ multiplex PCR. The sample has some 1,100,000 clones, about 84% seen once. Sequencing used memory CD4+ T cells from PBMCs. Subset given: CD45RA-negative fraction. Receptors originate from a man younger than 35 in good health. Some clones in this sample may be carry-over from other donors' samples.

CDR3 loop: CASTPRSGSTDTQYF. CDR3 DNA: TGTGCCAGCACCCCAAGGTCAGGCAGCACAGATACGCAGTATTTT. The genes are TRBV6-1 and TRBJ2-3; the D is unclear. The germline CDR1 and CDR2 sequences are MNHNS and SASEGT. There are 15 residues in the CDR3. The V and J ends lost 7 bases and 0 bases respectively, with 14 bases between them.

This CDR3 is CASSSWSGRGVDTQYF. The CDR3 nucleotides are TGTGCCAGCAGCTCATGGAGCGGGAGGGGGGTCGATACGCAGTATTTT. The V and J genes are TRBV7-9 and TRBJ2-3; 10 nucleotides agree with TRBD2. Germline trimming cut 4 bases from V and 6 bases from J; bases unmatched to any gene: 10. The CDR3 is made up of 16 amino acids. Germline V gene lookup returns CDR1 SEHNR and CDR2 FQNEAQ (reference sequence).

J is TRBJ2-1 and V is TRBV5-1; tentative D call: TRBD1 (6 bases). Trimming pared 4 bases from V and 0 bases from J, leaving 8 bases between. There are 14 residues in the CDR3. CDR1 is SGHRS and CDR2 is YFSETQ in the germline V gene. The CDR3, as DNA: TGCGCCAGCAGCGGGACAAGCTCCTACAATGAGCAGTTCTTC. This codes for CASSGTSSYNEQFF.

V usage is TRBV7-2 and J usage is TRBJ1-5; D is ambiguous. Trimming removed 8 bases from V and 1 base from J, with 3 bases in between. The CDR3 is made up of 11 amino acids. The germline V gene encodes CDR1 SGHTA and CDR2 FQGNSA. The CDR3 reads CASGSNQPQHF. As DNA, the CDR3 is TGTGCCAGCGGGAGCAATCAGCCCCAGCATTTT.

Of note for this clone: This could be a read error, since a much larger clone is one nucleotide away. This chain connects TRBV7-2 to TRBJ2-3; 11 bases map to TRBD2. Per the germline V gene, CDR1 is SGHTA and CDR2 is FQGNSA. Germline trimming cut 3 bases from V and 4 bases from J; bases unmatched to any gene: 3. This CDR3 is 15 amino acids long. This CDR3 is CASSFSGRAPDTQYF. CDR3 in DNA: TGTGCCAGCAGCTTTAGCGGGAGGGCCCCAGATACGCAGTATTTT.

V gene TRBV18 combines with J gene TRBJ1-1, with a possible D match to TRBD1 (5 bases). Germline V gives CDR1 KGHSH, CDR2 LQKENI. CDR3 size: 13 residues. V was trimmed by 6 bases and J by 11 bases, leaving 19 bases between them. The CDR3 DNA reads TGTGCCAGCTCGCCGGGGGTACAGGTTTCCGCTTTCTTT. This sequence encodes CASSPGVQVSAFF.

This rearrangement joins TRBV5-4 to TRBJ1-2, with 7 bases matching TRBD1. V lost 1 base and J lost 6; bases outside the gene matches: 9. CDR1 is SGHNT, CDR2 YYREEE, per germline (reference sequence). The CDR3 runs 15 residues. The CDR3 protein is CASSLKGQGGHGYTF. In DNA, the CDR3 is TGTGCCAGCAGCTTGAAGGGTCAGGGGGGCCATGGCTACACCTTC. Combining the CDR3 with reference TRBV5-4 and TRBJ1-2 gives the whole variable domain ETGVTQSPTHLIKTRGQQVTLRCSSQSGHNTVSWYQQALGQGPQFIFQYYREEENGRGNFPPRFSGLQFPNYSSELNVNALELDDSALYLCASSLKGQGGHGYTFGSGTRLTVV.

The chain links TRBV7-2 to TRBJ2-3, with D perhaps TRBD2 (5 bases). Germline CDR1 and CDR2: SGHTA and FQGNSA. The CDR3 extends over 13 amino acids. V lost 5 bases to trimming and J lost 5 bases, with 11 bases between them. The CDR3 DNA reads TGTGCCAGCAGCGCAGCCCGGGAAGATACGCAGTATTTT. It codes for CASSAAREDTQYF.

The chain uses TRBV5-4 and TRBJ2-3, with D hard to call. Between the trimmed V and J ends, which lost 3 bases and 3 bases, there was a span of 8 bases. Germline CDR1 SGHNT, CDR2 YYREEE (reference sequence). The CDR3 is made up of 13 amino acids. In nucleotides, the CDR3 is TGTGCCAGCAGCTCCCCTCGGACAGATACGCAGTATTTT. It translates to CASSSPRTDTQYF.

The rearrangement joins TRBV29-1 to TRBJ2-1; D uncertain. V lost 5 bases and J 0 bases, leaving 11 bases between the germline ends. The CDR3 covers 14 residues. Germline CDR1 is SQVTM and CDR2 is ANQGSEA. Here the CDR3 reads CSVLELLSYNEQFF. In DNA, the CDR3 is TGCAGCGTTCTTGAACTCCTCTCCTACAATGAGCAGTTCTTC.

This chain uses TRBV28 with TRBJ2-7, with unresolved D. The CDR3 sequence is 11 residues long. The germline V gene encodes CDR1 MDHEN and CDR2 SYDVKM. The CDR3 nucleotides read TGTGGTATTTCGGGTTCCTACGAGCAGTACTTC. Its protein is CGISGSYEQYF.

The chain has TRBV6-6 and TRBJ2-1; D gene ambiguous. This CDR3 is built from 13 residues. Trimming cost V 8 bases and J 9 bases, with 17 bases left between them. Germline CDR1 MNHNY, CDR2 SVGAGI (reference sequence). CDR3 amino acids: CASRTRLGGEQFF. CDR3 sequence (DNA): TGTGCCAGCCGTACAAGACTCGGTGGTGAGCAGTTCTTC.

The sample holds a few counts of this clone. The chain combines TRBV30 with TRBJ2-1; 11 nucleotides line up with TRBD2. Per germline, CDR1 GTSNPN and CDR2 SVGIG (reference sequence). CDR3 length: 16 residues. With 1 base clipped from V and 6 bases from J, the junction kept 8 bases outside the gene matches. DNA of the CDR3: TGTGCCTGGAGTGAGGCCCTAGCGGGAGGAGGCAATGAGCAGTTCTTC. Its protein is CAWSEALAGGGNEQFF.

This clone was recorded a few times. The chain couples TRBV5-5 to TRBJ1-2, with D possibly matching TRBD1 (5 bases). Germline lookup yields CDR1 SGHKS and CDR2 YYEKEE (reference sequence). The ends were cut back, 4 bases at V and 5 bases at J, with 21 bases in the middle. The CDR3 runs to 16 residues. The CDR3 DNA reads as TGTGCCAGCAGCCGTACCGGGACCCAGGACGGGTATGGCTACACCTTC. As protein: CASSRTGTQDGYGYTF.

Concerning this clone itself: This specimen includes other DNA sequences encoding the same CDR3. This CDR3 is CASSLAGGRGETQYF. The CDR3 DNA follows: TGTGCCAGCAGCTTAGCGGGAGGGAGGGGGGAGACCCAGTACTTC. This chain links TRBV7-2 with TRBJ2-5; D is perhaps TRBD2 (7 bases). The ends were cut back, 0 bases at V and 5 bases at J, with 13 bases in the middle. The V gene's germline CDR1 is SGHTA and CDR2 FQGNSA. The CDR3 is made up of 15 amino acids.